This T cell receptor (beta chain) was captured in a study of patients and donors after allogeneic stem cell transplantation (dated by TCRdb to 2018 to 2020). This clonotype has more than one count but fewer than ten. Its antigen target is currently unknown. Qualities for individual bases were not recorded, and no much larger clone is one base off. Receptor libraries were prepared by RT-PCR. The instrument given in TCRdb is NextSeq 550. TCRdb handled the public reads itself, with Q25 trimming in fastp and clone calling in MiXCR, and kept productive beta chains. Rows are unified per CDR3 protein, each entry keeping the most common DNA and genes. The sample table records roughly 940,000 distinct CDR3 sequences; roughly 17% of these occur just once. The top ten hold roughly 6.4% of the sample. Its CDR3 holds 14 amino acids, cysteine through phenylalanine. Only the CDR3 part of the read is kept: 42 bases, read in frame from the first base. V was cut back by 0 bases and J by 4 bases, leaving a gap of 12 bases between them. The germline V gene gives CDR1 as SQVTM and CDR2 as ANQGSEA.

The sequence was collected from a human donor who was either an allogeneic HSCT recipient or a stem cell or donor lymphocyte infusion donor (not recorded which). It is not recorded whose cells these are; they may come from a transplant donor. This receptor chain uses TRBV29-1 and TRBJ2-5; there is no confident call for the D gene. The sequencing sample was made of blood, either unsorted or a sorted T cell fraction (not recorded which). The CDR3 here reads CSVEDRAERETQYF. The sequence in DNA is TGCAGCGTTGAAGATCGGGCGGAAAGAGAGACCCAGTACTTC. Joined to the reference TRBV29-1 and TRBJ2-5 proteins, this CDR3 gives the full variable domain: SAVISQKPSRDICQRGTSLTIQCQVDSQVTMMFWYRQQPGQSLTLIATANQGSEATYESGFVIDKFPISRPNLTFSTLTVSNMSPEDSSIYLCSVEDRAERETQYFGPGTRLLVL.